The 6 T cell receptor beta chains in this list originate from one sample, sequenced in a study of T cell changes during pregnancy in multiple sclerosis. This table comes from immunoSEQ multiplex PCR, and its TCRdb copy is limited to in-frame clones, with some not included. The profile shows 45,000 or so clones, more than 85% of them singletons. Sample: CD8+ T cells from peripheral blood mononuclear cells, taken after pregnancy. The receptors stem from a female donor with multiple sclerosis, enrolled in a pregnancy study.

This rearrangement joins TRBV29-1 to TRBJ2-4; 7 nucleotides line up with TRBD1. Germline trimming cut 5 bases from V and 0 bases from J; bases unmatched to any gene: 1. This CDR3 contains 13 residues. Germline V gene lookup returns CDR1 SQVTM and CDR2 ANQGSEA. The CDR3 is CSVTGEAKNIQYF. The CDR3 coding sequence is TGCAGCGTTACAGGGGAAGCCAAAAACATTCAGTACTTC. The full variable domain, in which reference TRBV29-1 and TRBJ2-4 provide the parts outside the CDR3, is SAVISQKPSRDICQRGTSLTIQCQVDSQVTMMFWYRQQPGQSLTLIATANQGSEATYESGFVIDKFPISRPNLTFSTLTVSNMSPEDSSIYLCSVTGEAKNIQYFGAGTRLSVL.

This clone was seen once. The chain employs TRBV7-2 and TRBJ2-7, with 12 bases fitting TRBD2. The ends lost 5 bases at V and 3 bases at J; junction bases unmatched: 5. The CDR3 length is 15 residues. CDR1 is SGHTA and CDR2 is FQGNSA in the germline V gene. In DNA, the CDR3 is TGTGCCAGCAGCAAAGAGACTAGCGGGAGCTACGAGCAGTACTTC. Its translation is CASSKETSGSYEQYF.

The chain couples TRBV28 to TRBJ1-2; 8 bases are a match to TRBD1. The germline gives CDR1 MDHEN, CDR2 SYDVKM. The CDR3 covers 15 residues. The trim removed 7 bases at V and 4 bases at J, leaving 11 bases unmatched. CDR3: CASTNLRTGTYGYTF. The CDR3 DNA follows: TGTGCCAGCACTAATCTAAGGACAGGGACCTATGGCTACACCTTC.

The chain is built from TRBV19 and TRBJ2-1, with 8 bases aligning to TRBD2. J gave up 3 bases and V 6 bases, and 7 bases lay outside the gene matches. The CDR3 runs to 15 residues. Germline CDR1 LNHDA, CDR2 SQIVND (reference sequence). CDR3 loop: CASSNLAGYYNEQFF. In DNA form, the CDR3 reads TGTGCCAGTAGCAACCTAGCGGGCTACTACAATGAGCAGTTCTTC.

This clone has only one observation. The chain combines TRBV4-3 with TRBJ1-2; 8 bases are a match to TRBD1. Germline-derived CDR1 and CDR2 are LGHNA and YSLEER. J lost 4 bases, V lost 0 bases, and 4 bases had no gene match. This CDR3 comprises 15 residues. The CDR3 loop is CASSQEQGAGYGYTF. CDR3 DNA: TGCGCCAGCAGCCAAGAGCAGGGGGCTGGCTATGGCTACACCTTC.

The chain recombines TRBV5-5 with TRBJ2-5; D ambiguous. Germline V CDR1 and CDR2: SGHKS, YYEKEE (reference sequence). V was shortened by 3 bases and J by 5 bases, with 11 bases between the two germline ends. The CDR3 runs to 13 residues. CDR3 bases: TGTGCCAGCAGCTCTACAGTTACGGAGACCCAGTACTTC. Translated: CASSSTVTETQYF.